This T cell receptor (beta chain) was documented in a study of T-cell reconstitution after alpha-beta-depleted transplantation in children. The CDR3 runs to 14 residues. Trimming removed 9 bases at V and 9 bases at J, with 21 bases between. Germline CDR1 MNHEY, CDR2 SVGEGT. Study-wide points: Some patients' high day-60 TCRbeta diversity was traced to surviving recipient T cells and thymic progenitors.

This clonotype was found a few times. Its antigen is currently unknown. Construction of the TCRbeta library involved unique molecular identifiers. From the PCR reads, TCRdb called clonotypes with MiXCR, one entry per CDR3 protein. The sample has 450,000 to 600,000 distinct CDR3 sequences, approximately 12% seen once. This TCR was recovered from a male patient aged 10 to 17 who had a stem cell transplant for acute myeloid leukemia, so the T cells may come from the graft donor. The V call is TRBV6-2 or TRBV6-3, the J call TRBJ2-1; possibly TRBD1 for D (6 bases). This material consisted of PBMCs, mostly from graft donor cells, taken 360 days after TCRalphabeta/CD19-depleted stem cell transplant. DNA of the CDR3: TGTGCCAGTGACCGGGGCAGGGGCTTTGGTGAGCAGTTCTTC. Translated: CASDRGRGFGEQFF.